This TCR beta chain was sequenced in a study of T cell responses to AZD1222 COVID-19 vaccine. The CDR3 has 13 amino acids. Trimming stripped 4 bases from V and 8 bases from J, with 14 bases between. From germline, CDR1 is MNHEY and CDR2 SVGAGI. Sequenced by immunoSEQ multiplex PCR; TCRdb stores in-frame clones only, minus some. The data show roughly 150,000 clones, around nine tenths seen once. Study-level findings and limits: Repertoire samples came only from after the peak T cell response. Reportedly, close to half of spike-specific TCRs are directed against unmutated variant regions. Donors skewed white British and female; clonal diversity was possibly underestimated.

Notes on this clone: Antigen: not known.

This material consisted of peripheral blood, taken 28 days after the second AZD1222 dose. The rearrangement links TRBV6-5 to TRBJ1-2, with D maybe TRBD1 (5 bases). The sequence was obtained from an adult who received the AZD1222 COVID-19 vaccine. Here the CDR3 reads CASSSQGVGGYTF. The CDR3 region has the DNA TGTGCCAGCAGTTCCCAGGGTGTAGGGGGCTACACCTTC.